Below, 15 T cell receptor beta chains from the same sample are listed, as sequenced in a study of tumor-infiltrating lymphocytes in primary liver carcinoma. Starting from approximately 500 ng of total RNA, TCR beta cDNA was produced with a primer in the constant region. Sequencing libraries for TCR beta derived from three nested multiplex PCR rounds that used slightly modified ARM-PCR. TRBV1-TRBV30 forward primers paired with a C-beta reverse primer drove the first two PCR rounds, about 11 cycles each. TCRdb re-called the multiplex PCR reads through MiXCR, storing one row per CDR3 protein. Of just over 300,000 distinct CDR3 sequences detected, around three fifths appear once; the ten largest clones hold over 15%. Germline DNA was extracted too, while blood RNA derived from unsorted whole blood. The material sequenced was peripheral blood. The receptor source for this set is a woman between 25 and 40 years old with primary liver carcinoma and hepatitis B virus infection.

The V and J genes are TRBV6-5 and TRBJ1-1; a possible D gene is TRBD1 (5 bases). There are 12 residues in the CDR3. Germline lookup yields CDR1 MNHEY and CDR2 SVGAGI. CDR3 loop: CVSSQTDTEAFF. The CDR3 bases are TGTGTCAGTAGCCAGACAGACACTGAAGCTTTCTTT.

The chain carries TRBV7-9 and TRBJ2-4; the match to TRBD1 covers 7 bases. The trim removed 4 bases at V and 6 bases at J, leaving 3 bases unmatched. The V gene's germline CDR1 is SEHNR and CDR2 FQNEAQ (reference sequence). The length of the CDR3 is 13 residues. CDR3 region: CASSSTGLNIQYF. DNA for the CDR3: TGTGCCAGCAGCTCGACAGGGTTAAACATTCAGTACTTC.

This clonotype was seen repeatedly, ten times or more. The rearrangement joins TRBV14 to TRBJ2-2, with a tentative D call TRBD1 (5 bases). The germline gives CDR1 SGHDN, CDR2 FVKESK. The CDR3 is 16 residues long. Trimming stripped 4 bases from V and 0 bases from J, with 12 bases between. CDR3 amino acids: CASSPERQPNTGELFF. Here the CDR3 DNA reads TGTGCCAGCAGCCCAGAAAGACAGCCGAACACCGGGGAGCTGTTTTTT.

This chain connects TRBV4-3 to TRBJ2-2; D is perhaps TRBD2 (6 bases). The V gene lost 0 bases and the J gene lost 5 bases, with 10 bases spanning the gap. The CDR3 covers 15 residues. Germline CDR1 and CDR2: LGHNA and YSLEER. The CDR3 here is CASSQEQAGTGELFF. The CDR3 DNA sequence: TGCGCCAGCAGCCAAGAGCAAGCGGGTACCGGGGAGCTGTTTTTT.

V gene TRBV30 combines with J gene TRBJ2-3; 8 nucleotides line up with TRBD1. The CDR3 totals 15 residues. Germline loops: CDR1 GTSNPN, CDR2 SVGIG (reference sequence). J was trimmed by 8 bases and V by 2 bases; bases with no gene match: 12. In nucleotides, the CDR3 is TGTGCCTGGAGTCTTGACAGGGGCGTCTTAGGTACGCAGTATTTT. This sequence encodes CAWSLDRGVLGTQYF.

This clonotype was seen ten or more times. The gene calls are TRBV4-2 and TRBJ2-2; tentatively, D is TRBD2 (5 bases). The CDR3 is made up of 17 amino acids. Germline lookup yields CDR1 LGHNA and CDR2 YNFKEQ. With 2 bases removed from V and 1 base from J, the gap between germline ends came to 14 bases. CDR3 amino acids: CASSQRKGGLNTGELFF. The CDR3 DNA reads as TGTGCCAGCAGCCAAAGAAAGGGCGGGTTGAACACCGGGGAGCTGTTTTTT.

This clonotype was counted a few times. The chain employs TRBV14 and TRBJ2-3, with D tentatively TRBD1 or TRBD2 (5 bases each). Germline CDR1 SGHDN, CDR2 FVKESK. Trimming cost V 2 bases and J 2 bases, with 11 bases left between them. CDR3 size: 15 residues. CDR3: CASSQFGTSTDTQYF. CDR3 nucleotide sequence: TGTGCCAGCAGCCAATTCGGGACCTCCACAGATACGCAGTATTTT.

This clonotype was counted a few times. The chain has TRBV6-6 and TRBJ2-7; 10 bases agree with TRBD1. The CDR3 length is 14 residues. Germline V gene data show CDR1 as MNHNY and CDR2 as SVGAGI (reference sequence). V gave up 8 bases and J gave up 1 base; unmatched junction bases: 5. This CDR3 is CASADRGGSYEQYF. The CDR3 DNA reads as TGTGCCAGCGCGGACAGGGGGGGATCCTACGAGCAGTACTTC.

The chain carries TRBV28 and TRBJ2-5; D is unresolved. V shed 3 bases and J shed 5 bases, with 16 bases lying between them. CDR1 is MDHEN, CDR2 SYDVKM, per germline. The CDR3 has 15 residues. Here the CDR3 reads CASSLLRVSAETQYF. The DNA for the CDR3 is TGTGCCAGCAGTTTGCTCAGAGTCAGCGCGGAGACCCAGTACTTC.

The chain carries TRBV12-3 or TRBV12-4 and TRBJ2-2; a possible D gene is TRBD2 (5 bases). V dropped 5 bases and J dropped 4 bases, with 17 bases sitting between them. The CDR3 is made up of 16 amino acids. The CDR3 DNA follows: TGTGCCAGCAGTCTGACTATTCCCGGGGTCACCGGGGAGCTGTTTTTT. Translating gives CASSLTIPGVTGELFF.

This chain links TRBV6-5 with TRBJ2-2; 7 positions agree with TRBD2. The CDR3 has 15 amino acids. The V and J ends lost 8 bases and 6 bases, in that order; junction bases with no gene match: 12. Germline CDR1 reads MNHEY; CDR2 reads SVGAGI. CDR3 protein: CASEAVSAGAGELFF. For the CDR3, the DNA is TGTGCCAGCGAGGCGGTTTCGGCGGGAGCCGGGGAGCTGTTTTTT.

This chain connects TRBV6-1 to TRBJ1-6, with TRBD1 identical over 12 bases. Losses at the gene ends were 11 bases for V and 7 bases for J; bases not matched to a gene: 12. From germline, CDR1 is MNHNS and CDR2 SASEGT. The CDR3 has 16 residues. The chain's CDR3 is CAATRDRGRRNSPLHF. CDR3 coding DNA: TGTGCCGCCACCCGGGACAGGGGGCGCAGGAATTCACCCCTCCACTTT.

The rearrangement links TRBV30 to TRBJ2-3, with D possibly TRBD2 on 6 matching bases. CDR3 size: 15 residues. The V and J ends lost 1 base and 6 bases respectively, with 17 bases between them. Germline CDR1 is GTSNPN and CDR2 is SVGIG (reference sequence). Here the CDR3 DNA reads TGTGCCTGGAGTGGTTTGCGGGCTAGCGTCGATACGCAGTATTTT. Its protein is CAWSGLRASVDTQYF.

This clonotype has ten or more counts. The chain recombines TRBV4-2 with TRBJ1-1; D unresolved. This CDR3 is 16 amino acids long. Germline V CDR1 and CDR2: LGHNA, YNFKEQ. Trimming took 0 bases from V and 1 from J, leaving 12 bases between them. The CDR3 reads CASSQDPRVTNTEAFF. DNA of the CDR3: TGTGCCAGCAGCCAAGATCCTAGGGTTACGAACACTGAAGCTTTCTTT.

About this clonotype: The junction departs from germline at one end; a sequencing error may be responsible. This chain joins TRBV6-2 or TRBV6-3 and TRBJ2-2; 10 nucleotides agree with TRBD2. The CDR3 covers 18 residues. CDR1 and CDR2 from the germline V gene are MNHEY and SVGEGT. CDR3 DNA sequence: TGTGCCAACAGTTACTCTGAAGCGGGAGGGCCGAGGACCGGGGAGCTGTTTTTT. Residues: CANSYSEAGGPRTGELFF.